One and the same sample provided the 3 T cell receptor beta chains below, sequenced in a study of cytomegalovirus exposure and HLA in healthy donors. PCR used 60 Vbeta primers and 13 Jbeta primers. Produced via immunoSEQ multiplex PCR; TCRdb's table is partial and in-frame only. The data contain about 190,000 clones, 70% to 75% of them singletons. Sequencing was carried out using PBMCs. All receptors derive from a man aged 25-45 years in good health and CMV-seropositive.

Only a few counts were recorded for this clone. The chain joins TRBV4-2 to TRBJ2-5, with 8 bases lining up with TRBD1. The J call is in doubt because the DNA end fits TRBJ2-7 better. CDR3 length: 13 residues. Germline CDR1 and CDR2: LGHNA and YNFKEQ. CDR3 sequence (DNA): TGTGCCAGCAGCCAAACCAGGGGGCACGAGCAGTACTTC. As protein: CASSQTRGHEQYF.

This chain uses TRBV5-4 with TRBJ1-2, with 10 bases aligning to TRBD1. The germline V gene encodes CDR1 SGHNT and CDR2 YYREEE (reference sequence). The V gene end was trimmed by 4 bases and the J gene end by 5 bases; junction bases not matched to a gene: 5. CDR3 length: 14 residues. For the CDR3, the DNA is TGTGCCAGCAGCACCCGGGACAGGGGATATGGCTACACCTTC. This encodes CASSTRDRGYGYTF.

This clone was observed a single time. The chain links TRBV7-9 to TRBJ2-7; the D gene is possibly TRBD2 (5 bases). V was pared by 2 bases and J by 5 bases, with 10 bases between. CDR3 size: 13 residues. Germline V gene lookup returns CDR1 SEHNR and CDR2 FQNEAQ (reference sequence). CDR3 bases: TGTGCCAGCAGCTTACTCGGGGTCAACGAGCAGTACTTC. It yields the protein CASSLLGVNEQYF.